The 12 T cell receptor beta chains presented below share a single source sample, sequenced in a study of T cell responses to AZD1222 COVID-19 vaccine. Clones were read by immunoSEQ multiplex PCR, and TCRdb kept only the in-frame ones, dropping some. Among 90,000 to 120,000 clones listed, about 87% were seen once. The source material was peripheral blood, sampled on day 0 of AZD1222 vaccination. The receptors were gathered from an adult in good health.

This chain links TRBV7-8 with TRBJ1-2; possibly TRBD1 for D (5 bases). Between the trimmed V and J ends, which lost 5 bases and 8 bases, there was a span of 33 bases. The CDR3 has 19 residues. In germline, CDR1 is SGHVS, CDR2 FQNEAQ. The CDR3, as DNA: TGTGCCAGCAGCCCCCTCCTTGGGGCAGTCAATCCGATGGGCTACGGCTACACCTTC. Protein product: CASSPLLGAVNPMGYGYTF.

The V gene is TRBV7-9, the J gene TRBJ1-5, with D tentatively TRBD1 (6 bases). The CDR3 consists of 13 residues. Germline-derived CDR1 and CDR2 are SEHNR and FQNEAQ (reference sequence). Trimming stripped 4 bases from V and 6 bases from J, with 10 bases between. CDR3 coding DNA: TGTGCCAGCAGCTGGGGACAATCTCAGCCCCAGCATTTT. Translated, it gives CASSWGQSQPQHF.

The rearrangement uses TRBV28 and TRBJ1-2; possibly TRBD1 for D (6 bases). CDR1 is MDHEN and CDR2 is SYDVKM in the germline V gene. The CDR3 runs to 14 residues. V was shortened by 5 bases and J by 0 bases, with 10 bases between the two germline ends. The CDR3, as DNA: TGTGCCAGCAGTCTGACAGGACCTAACTATGGCTACACCTTC. The encoded protein is CASSLTGPNYGYTF.

The chain is built from TRBV4-3 and TRBJ2-2; D may be TRBD2 (6 bases). The CDR3 is 16 amino acids. The V gene's germline CDR1 is LGHNA and CDR2 YSLEER. V was cut by 0 bases and J by 6 bases, with 14 bases left in between. The CDR3 bases are TGCGCCAGCAGCCAAGAGTACGGGGGTCTGGCCGGGGAGCTGTTTTTT. This gives the protein CASSQEYGGLAGELFF.

The J gene is TRBJ1-4, the V gene TRBV14, with a tentative D call TRBD1 (6 bases). V lost 8 bases and J lost 7, with 17 bases in between. The CDR3 covers 14 residues. CDR1 is SGHDN and CDR2 is FVKESK in the germline V gene. This chain's CDR3 is CASRYSGGGEKLFF. CDR3 sequence (DNA): TGTGCCAGCCGCTATAGCGGAGGGGGTGAAAAACTGTTTTTT.

This clone occurred a few times. V usage is TRBV18 and J usage is TRBJ2-7, with 9 bases matching TRBD1. CDR3 length equals 18 residues. Germline V gives CDR1 KGHSH, CDR2 LQKENI. The trim removed 6 bases at V and 9 bases at J, leaving 24 bases unmatched. CDR3 nucleotide sequence: TGTGCCAGCTCGCGAGCCCCCGCCACAGGGGGCCCCTACTTAGGGCAGTACTTC. Translating it yields CASSRAPATGGPYLGQYF. The full variable domain, completed using reference TRBV18 and TRBJ2-7, is NAGVMQNPRHLVRRRGQEARLRCSPMKGHSHVYWYRQLPEEGLKFMVYLQKENIIDESGMPKERFSAEFPKEGPSILRIQQVVRGDSAAYFCASSRAPATGGPYLGQYFGPGTRLTVT.

This CDR3 is CASSLRRGSGANVLTF. CDR3 DNA sequence: TGTGCCAGCAGTTTACGTCGGGGTTCTGGGGCCAACGTCCTGACTTTC. V is TRBV27 and J is TRBJ2-6, with D perhaps matching TRBD2 (5 bases). CDR1 is MNHEY, CDR2 SMNVEV, per germline (reference sequence). The CDR3 spans 16 residues. The V gene lost 2 bases and the J gene lost 1 base, with 9 bases spanning the gap. The full variable domain, with the rest looked up from reference TRBV27 and TRBJ2-6, is EAQVTQNPRYLITVTGKKLTVTCSQNMNHEYMSWYRQDPGLGLRQIYYSMNVEVTDKGDVPEGYKVSRKEKRNFPLILESPSPNQTSLYFCASSLRRGSGANVLTFGAGSRLTVL.

The chain has TRBV30 and TRBJ1-4, with TRBD1 identical over 9 bases. With 4 bases clipped from V and 3 bases from J, the junction kept 9 bases outside the gene matches. The length of the CDR3 is 16 residues. From germline, CDR1 is GTSNPN and CDR2 SVGIG (reference sequence). The DNA of the CDR3 is TGTGCCTGGACCGCCGGGACAGGGACTTCTAATGAAAAACTGTTTTTT. It yields the protein CAWTAGTGTSNEKLFF.

V usage is TRBV5-1 and J usage is TRBJ2-1; possibly TRBD1 for D (6 bases). The CDR3 runs 16 residues. Trimming pared 0 bases from V and 0 bases from J, leaving 10 bases between. Germline loops: CDR1 SGHRS, CDR2 YFSETQ. The CDR3 here is CASSLERTASYNEQFF. CDR3 nucleotide sequence: TGCGCCAGCAGCTTGGAAAGGACAGCCTCCTACAATGAGCAGTTCTTC.

The chain combines TRBV19 with TRBJ2-2, with 11 positions matching TRBD2. CDR3 length: 18 residues. Germline values: CDR1 LNHDA, CDR2 SQIVND (reference sequence). J was trimmed by 3 bases and V by 6 bases; bases with no gene match: 12. CDR3 nucleotide sequence: TGTGCCAGTAGGCCAAAAACTAGCGGGAGTTCGTACACCGGGGAGCTGTTTTTT. Encoded protein: CASRPKTSGSSYTGELFF.

The chain carries TRBV5-6 and TRBJ2-4; D may be TRBD1 (5 bases). V shed 4 bases and J shed 3 bases, with 11 bases lying between them. CDR1 is SGHDT, CDR2 YYEEEE, per germline. There are 14 residues in the CDR3. The DNA for the CDR3 is TGTGCCAGCAGCACGACAGCAAACAAAAACATTCAGTACTTC. This codes for CASSTTANKNIQYF.

The rearrangement joins TRBV18 to TRBJ2-3; tentatively, D is TRBD2 (5 bases). The CDR3 is made up of 14 amino acids. Germline V lookup: CDR1 KGHSH, CDR2 LQKENI. The ends were cut back, 5 bases at V and 3 bases at J, with 12 bases in the middle. The CDR3 is CASSNRGPTDTQYF. CDR3 sequence (DNA): TGTGCCAGCTCAAATAGAGGGCCAACAGATACGCAGTATTTT.